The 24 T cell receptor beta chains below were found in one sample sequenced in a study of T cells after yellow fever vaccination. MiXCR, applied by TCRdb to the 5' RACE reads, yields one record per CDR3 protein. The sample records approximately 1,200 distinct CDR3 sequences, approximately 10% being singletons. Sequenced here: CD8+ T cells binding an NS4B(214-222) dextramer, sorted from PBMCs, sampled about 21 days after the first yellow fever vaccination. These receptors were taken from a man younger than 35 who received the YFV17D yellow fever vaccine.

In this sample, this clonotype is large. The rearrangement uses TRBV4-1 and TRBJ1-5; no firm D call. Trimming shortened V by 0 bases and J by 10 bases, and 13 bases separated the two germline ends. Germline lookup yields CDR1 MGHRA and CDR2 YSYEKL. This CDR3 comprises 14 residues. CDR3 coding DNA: TGCGCCAGCAGCCAAGACCACAGCCTCTCTCCCCAGCATTTT. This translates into CASSQDHSLSPQHF.

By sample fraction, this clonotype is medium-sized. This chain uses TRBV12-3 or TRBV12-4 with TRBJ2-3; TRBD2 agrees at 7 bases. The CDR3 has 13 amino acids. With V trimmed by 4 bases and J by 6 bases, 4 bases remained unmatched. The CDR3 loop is CASSSWGGDTQYF. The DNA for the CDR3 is TGTGCCAGCAGTTCGTGGGGGGGGGATACGCAGTATTTT.

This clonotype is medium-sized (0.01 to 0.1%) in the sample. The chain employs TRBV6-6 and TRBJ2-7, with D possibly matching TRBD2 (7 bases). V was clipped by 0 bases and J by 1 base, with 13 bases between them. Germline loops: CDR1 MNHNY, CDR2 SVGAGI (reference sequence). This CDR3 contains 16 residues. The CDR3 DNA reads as TGTGCCAGCAGTTACTCGATTGCGGGGGCTTCCTACGAGCAGTACTTC. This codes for CASSYSIAGASYEQYF.

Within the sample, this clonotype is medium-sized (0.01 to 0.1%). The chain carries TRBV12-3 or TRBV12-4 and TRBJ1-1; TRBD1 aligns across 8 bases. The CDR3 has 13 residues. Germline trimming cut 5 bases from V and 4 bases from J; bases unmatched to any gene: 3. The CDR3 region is CASSATGGTEAFF. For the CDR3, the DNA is TGTGCCAGCAGTGCCACAGGGGGCACTGAAGCTTTCTTT.

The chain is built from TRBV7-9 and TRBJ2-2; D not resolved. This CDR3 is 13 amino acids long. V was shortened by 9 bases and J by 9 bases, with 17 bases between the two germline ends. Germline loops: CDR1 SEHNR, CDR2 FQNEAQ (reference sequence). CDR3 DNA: TGTGCCAGGGGCCCCGGGCTACTCTGGGAGCTGTTTTTT. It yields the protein CARGPGLLWELFF.

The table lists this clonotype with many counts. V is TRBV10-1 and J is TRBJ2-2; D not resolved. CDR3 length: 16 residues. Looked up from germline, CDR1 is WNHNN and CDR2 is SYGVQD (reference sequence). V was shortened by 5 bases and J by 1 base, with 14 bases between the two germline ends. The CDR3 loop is CASSNGDQLNTGELFF. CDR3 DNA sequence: TGCGCCAGCAGTAATGGAGACCAACTGAACACCGGGGAGCTGTTTTTT.

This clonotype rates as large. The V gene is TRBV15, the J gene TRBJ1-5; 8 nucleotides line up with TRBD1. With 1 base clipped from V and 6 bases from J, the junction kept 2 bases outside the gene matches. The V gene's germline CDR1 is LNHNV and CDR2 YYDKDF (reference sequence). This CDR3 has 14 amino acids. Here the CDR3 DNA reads TGTGCCACCAGCAGAGCGACAGGGGCTCAGCCCCAGCATTTT. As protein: CATSRATGAQPQHF.

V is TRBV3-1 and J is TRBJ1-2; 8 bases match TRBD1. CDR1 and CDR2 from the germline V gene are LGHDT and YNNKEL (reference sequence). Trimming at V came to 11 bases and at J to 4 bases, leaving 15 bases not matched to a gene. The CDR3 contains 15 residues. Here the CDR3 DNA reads TGTGCCTCCTGCCCGACCGGGACAGGCGCCTATGGCTACACCTTC. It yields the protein CASCPTGTGAYGYTF.

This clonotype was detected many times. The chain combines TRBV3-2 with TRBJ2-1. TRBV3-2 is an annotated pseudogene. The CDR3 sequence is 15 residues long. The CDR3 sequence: CATCQDSPVYNEQFF. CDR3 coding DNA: TGTGCCACCTGCCAAGATTCCCCAGTCTACAATGAGCAGTTCTTC.

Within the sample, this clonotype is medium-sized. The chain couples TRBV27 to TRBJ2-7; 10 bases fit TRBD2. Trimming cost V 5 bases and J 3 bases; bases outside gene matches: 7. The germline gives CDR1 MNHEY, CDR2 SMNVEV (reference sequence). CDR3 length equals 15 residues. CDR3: CASSPSSGGIYEQYV. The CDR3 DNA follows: TGTGCCAGCAGTCCCTCTAGCGGGGGAATCTACGAGCAGTACGTC.

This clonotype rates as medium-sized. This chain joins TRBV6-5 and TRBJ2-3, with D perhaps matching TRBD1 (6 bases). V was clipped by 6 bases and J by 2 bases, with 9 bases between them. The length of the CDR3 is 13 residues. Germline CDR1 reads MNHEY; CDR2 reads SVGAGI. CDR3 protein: CASRAGATDTQYF. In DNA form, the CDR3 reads TGTGCCAGCAGAGCAGGGGCCACAGATACGCAGTATTTT.

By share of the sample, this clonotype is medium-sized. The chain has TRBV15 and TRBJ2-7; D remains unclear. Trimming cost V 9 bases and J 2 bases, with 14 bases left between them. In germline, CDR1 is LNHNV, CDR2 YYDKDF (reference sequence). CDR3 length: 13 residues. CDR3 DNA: TGTGCCACAGGCCGGTCCTCGACCTACGAGCAGTACTTC. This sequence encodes CATGRSSTYEQYF.

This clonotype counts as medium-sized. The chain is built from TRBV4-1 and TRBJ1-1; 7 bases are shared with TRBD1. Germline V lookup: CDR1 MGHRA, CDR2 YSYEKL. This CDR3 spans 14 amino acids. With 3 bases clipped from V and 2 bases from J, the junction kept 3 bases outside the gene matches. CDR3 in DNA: TGCGCCAGCAGCCAGTACAGGGGTAACACTGAAGCTTTCTTT. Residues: CASSQYRGNTEAFF.

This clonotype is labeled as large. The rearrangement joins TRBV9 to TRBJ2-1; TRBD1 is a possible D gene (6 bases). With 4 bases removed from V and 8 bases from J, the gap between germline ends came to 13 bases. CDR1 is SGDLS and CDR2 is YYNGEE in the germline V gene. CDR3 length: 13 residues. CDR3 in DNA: TGTGCCAGCAGCCCCCGGACAGTAGATGAGCAGTTCTTC. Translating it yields CASSPRTVDEQFF.

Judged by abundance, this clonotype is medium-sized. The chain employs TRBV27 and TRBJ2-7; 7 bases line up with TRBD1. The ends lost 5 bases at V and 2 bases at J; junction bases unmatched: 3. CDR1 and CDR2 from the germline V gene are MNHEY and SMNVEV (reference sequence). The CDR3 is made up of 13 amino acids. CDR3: CASSGTEAYEQYF. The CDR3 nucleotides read TGTGCCAGCAGTGGGACAGAGGCCTACGAGCAGTACTTC.

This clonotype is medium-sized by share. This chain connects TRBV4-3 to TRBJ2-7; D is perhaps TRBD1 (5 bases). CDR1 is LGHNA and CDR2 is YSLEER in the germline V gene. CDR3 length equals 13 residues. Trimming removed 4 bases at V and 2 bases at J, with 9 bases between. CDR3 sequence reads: CASSPSQAYEQYF. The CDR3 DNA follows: TGCGCCAGCAGCCCCTCACAGGCCTACGAGCAGTACTTC.

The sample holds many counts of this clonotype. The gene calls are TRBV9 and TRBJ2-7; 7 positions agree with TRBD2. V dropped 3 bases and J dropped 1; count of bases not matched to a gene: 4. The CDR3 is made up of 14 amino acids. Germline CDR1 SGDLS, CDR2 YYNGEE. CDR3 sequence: CASSAAGESYEQYF. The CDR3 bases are TGTGCCAGCAGCGCTGCGGGGGAATCCTACGAGCAGTACTTC.

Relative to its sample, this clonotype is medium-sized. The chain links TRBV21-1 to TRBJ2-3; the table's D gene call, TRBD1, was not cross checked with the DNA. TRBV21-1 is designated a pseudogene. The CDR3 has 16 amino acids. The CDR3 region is CASTLPRRPSTDTQYF. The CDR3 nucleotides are TGTGCCAGCACCTTACCCCGGAGACCTAGCACAGATACGCAGTATTTT.

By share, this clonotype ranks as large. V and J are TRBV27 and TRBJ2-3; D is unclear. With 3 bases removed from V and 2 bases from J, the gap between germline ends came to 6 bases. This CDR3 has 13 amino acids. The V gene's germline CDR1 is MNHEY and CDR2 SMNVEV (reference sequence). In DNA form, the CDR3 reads TGTGCCAGCAGTTTTGGATTCACAGATACGCAGTATTTT. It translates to CASSFGFTDTQYF.

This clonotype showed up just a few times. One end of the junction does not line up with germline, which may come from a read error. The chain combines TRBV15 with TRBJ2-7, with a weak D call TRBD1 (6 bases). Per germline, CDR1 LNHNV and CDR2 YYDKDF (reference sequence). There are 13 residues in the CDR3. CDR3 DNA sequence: TGTGCCACCAGCAGAGGGACAGCATACGAGCACTACTTC. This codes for CATSRGTAYEHYF.

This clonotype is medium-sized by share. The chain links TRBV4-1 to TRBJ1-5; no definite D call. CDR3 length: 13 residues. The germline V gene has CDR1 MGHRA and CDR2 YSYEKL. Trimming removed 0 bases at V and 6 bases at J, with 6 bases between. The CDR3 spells CASSQDTPQPQHF. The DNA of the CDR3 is TGCGCCAGCAGCCAAGATACCCCTCAGCCCCAGCATTTT.

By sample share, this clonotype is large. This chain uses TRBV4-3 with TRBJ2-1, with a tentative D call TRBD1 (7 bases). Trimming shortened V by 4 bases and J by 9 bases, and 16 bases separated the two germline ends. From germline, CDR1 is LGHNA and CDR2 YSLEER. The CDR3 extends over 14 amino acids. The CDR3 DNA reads TGCGCCAGCAGCCCCTACTCAGGGGGAGGTGAGCAGTTCTTC. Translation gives CASSPYSGGGEQFF.

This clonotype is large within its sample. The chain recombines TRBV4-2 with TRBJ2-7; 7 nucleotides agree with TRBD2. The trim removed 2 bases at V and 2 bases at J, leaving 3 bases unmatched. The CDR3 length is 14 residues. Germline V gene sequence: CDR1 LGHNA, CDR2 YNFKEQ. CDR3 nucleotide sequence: TGTGCCAGCAGCCAAACTAGCGTTGCCTACGAGCAGTACTTC. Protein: CASSQTSVAYEQYF.

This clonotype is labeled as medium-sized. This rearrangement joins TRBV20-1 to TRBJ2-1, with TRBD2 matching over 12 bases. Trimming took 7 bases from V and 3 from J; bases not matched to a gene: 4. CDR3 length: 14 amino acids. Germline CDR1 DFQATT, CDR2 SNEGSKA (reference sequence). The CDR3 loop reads CSVPTSGGYNEQFF. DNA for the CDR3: TGCAGTGTCCCGACTAGCGGGGGCTACAATGAGCAGTTCTTC.